This T cell receptor (beta chain) was identified in a study of T cell responses to AZD1222 COVID-19 vaccine (dated by TCRdb to about 2021). With respect to the entire study: A total of 230 or so trial participants underwent TCR sequencing, of whom some 210 received two doses of AZD1222 and 26 received two doses of the MenACWY control vaccine. Trial participants were enrolled by age into subgroups of 18-55, 56-69 and 70-plus years, and around 150, 29 and 61 TCR-sequenced participants, respectively, were included in these subgroups.

Study-wide conclusions, independent of this receptor: Most participants were white British and females outnumbered males, and the authors suggested that clonal diversity may have been underestimated. Reportedly, almost half of the unique spike-specific TCRs recognized epitopes lying outside the regions that are mutated in the B.1.351 and B.1.1.7 variants. The 56-69-year group was small, and its depth increase did not reach significance, likely because of low power. The whole spike protein was spanned by vaccine-associated CD4 TCRs, and dominant responses were seen in regions 160-218 and 743-854. After two AZD1222 doses, both the breadth and the depth of spike-specific TCRs were significantly higher than at day 0 and than in MenACWY recipients. Conclusions about previously exposed vaccinees are limited, since just 6 or 7 AZD1222 recipients were seropositive for SARS-CoV-2 at baseline. Because no samples from the day 14 peak response were available, repertoires could be characterized only after the peak T cell response.

The CDR3 regions of human TCRbeta chains were analyzed by immunosequencing. The authors processed their data as follows. TCRs in the repertoires were matched against a reference library of SARS-CoV-2-specific TCRs that had been generated with the MIRA antigen-specificity platform. Breadth was defined as the fraction of unique TCRs that were SARS-CoV-2-associated. Depth was defined as the fraction of total T cells that were SARS-CoV-2-associated. Each spike-specific TCR was assigned to its reactive spike region and to a CD4 or CD8 class using the MIRA data. Log10-transformed breadth and depth values were compared by one-way ANOVA with Sidak's multiple comparisons tests. Entries here come from immuneACCESS through TCRdb and include only in-frame sequences with V and J called. Some clones fail to appear in such tables; in the studies checked, an unresolved V gene covers under half of the shortfall, and the cause of the remainder is unknown. V, J and clone size are taken as reported in that table, and D and trimming were inferred from the DNA itself. Counted in this sample were 100,000 to 150,000 clones; approximately 91% of them appeared once. Of the sample, 0.9% to 1.2% is held by the ten largest clones.

From the cysteine up to the phenylalanine, the CDR3 has a length of 14 residues. Left in the record is the CDR3 DNA by itself, 42 bases read in frame from the first base. Deletion took 2 bases off V and 4 bases off J, with a span of 12 bases between the germline ends. According to the germline V gene, CDR1 reads SGHTA and CDR2 reads FQGTGA. For this clone: There is no known antigen for this receptor. It has no much larger one-base neighbor in the sample; base qualities were not kept.

The sample's time point, from its label and the paper: about 28 days (+/-7) after the second vaccine dose. AZD1222 recipients whose second dose came at about 4 weeks and those whose second dose came at about 12 weeks were combined into one group, since spike-specific TCR depth and breadth did not differ between the two schedules. Vaccinee samples were obtained from the UK trials COV001 and COV002, which included a single-blind randomized controlled phase 2/3 trial of AZD1222 (ChAdOx1 nCoV-19) in healthy adults. For TCRbeta chain sequencing, PBMC samples were collected from trial participants at day 0 and at day 28 after the second dose.

Recombination linked TRBV7-3 to TRBJ2-7, with a tentative D gene TRBD2 over 6 matching bases. The clonotype originates from an adult who received the AZD1222 COVID-19 vaccine. This sample comprised peripheral blood, obtained 28 days after the second AZD1222 dose. The DNA sequence follows: TGTGCCAGCAGCTTAGACAGCCGGGGGTACGAGCAGTACTTC. This codes for CASSLDSRGYEQYF.